What follows are 8 T cell receptor beta chains derived from one specimen sequenced in a study of shared clonotypes between healthy human individuals. Profiling relied on immunoSEQ multiplex PCR, and the TCRdb table lists in-frame clones only, not all of them. The table shows under 550,000 clones, with almost 97% occurring only once. Input material: naive CD4+ T cells sorted from blood. The subset here: CD45RA+ positively selected. The receptors originated from a woman aged 25-40 years in good health.

V is TRBV28 and J is TRBJ2-7, with a tentative D call TRBD2 (5 bases). V lost 7 bases and J lost 2, with 15 bases in between. The CDR3 spans 14 residues. Germline V lookup: CDR1 MDHEN, CDR2 SYDVKM. The CDR3 sequence: CASTTGGRAYEQYF. DNA of the CDR3: TGTGCCAGCACCACCGGCGGGCGGGCCTACGAGCAGTACTTC.

The chain combines TRBV5-8 with TRBJ2-7; D call uncertain. V gave up 2 bases and J gave up 1 base, with 13 bases separating them. The germline CDR1 and CDR2 sequences are SGHTS and YDEGEE. The CDR3 runs 15 residues. The CDR3 is CASSFTYSESYEQYF. Written as DNA, the CDR3 is TGTGCCAGCAGCTTCACCTACTCAGAATCCTACGAGCAGTACTTC.

The genes are TRBV2 and TRBJ1-4; no reliable D call. Trimming took 5 bases from V and 7 from J, leaving 17 bases between them. Looked up from germline, CDR1 is SNHLY and CDR2 is FYNNEI. CDR3 length: 15 amino acids. DNA of the CDR3: TGTGCCAGCAGTCCCACCGGGAGCAGAGGTGAAAAACTGTTTTTT. Translation gives CASSPTGSRGEKLFF.

The CDR3 DNA reads as TGTGCCATCAGGGAAGACAGGCATTACACTGAAGCTTTCTTT. Translated, it gives CAIREDRHYTEAFF. The chain carries TRBV10-3 and TRBJ1-1; tentative D call: TRBD1 (6 bases). CDR1 ENHRY and CDR2 SYGVKD come from the germline V gene. There are 14 residues in the CDR3. Between the trimmed V and J ends, which lost 6 bases and 3 bases, there was a span of 14 bases.

The sample holds one count of this clone. CDR3 DNA: TGTGCCAGCTCACCCTCGACCGGGGGGAGTTCCTACAATGAGCAGTTCTTC. As protein: CASSPSTGGSSYNEQFF. The chain joins TRBV18 to TRBJ2-1; 7 nucleotides agree with TRBD2. The CDR3 covers 17 residues. Germline V gene sequence: CDR1 KGHSH, CDR2 LQKENI. The V gene end was trimmed by 3 bases and the J gene end by 1 base; junction bases not matched to a gene: 9.

V is TRBV9 and J is TRBJ2-3; D is uncertain. Germline V gene lookup returns CDR1 SGDLS and CDR2 YYNGEE. There are 14 residues in the CDR3. V was clipped by 0 bases and J by 4 bases, with 9 bases between them. The CDR3 is CASSVGLTSDTQYF. In DNA form, the CDR3 reads TGTGCCAGCAGCGTAGGGTTAACTTCAGATACGCAGTATTTT.

J is TRBJ1-4 and V is TRBV11-3, with TRBD1 identical over 9 bases. Trimming at V came to 5 bases and at J to 6 bases, leaving 7 bases not matched to a gene. The CDR3 is made up of 15 amino acids. Per the germline V gene, CDR1 is SGHNT and CDR2 is YENEEA. The DNA for the CDR3 is TGTGCCAGCAGCCGACCGACAGGGGGATATGAAAAACTGTTTTTT. Translating it yields CASSRPTGGYEKLFF. Full variable domain (remainder filled in from reference TRBV11-3 and TRBJ1-4): EAGVVQSPRYKIIEKKQPVAFWCNPISGHNTLYWYLQNLGQGPELLIRYENEEAVDDSQLPKDRFSAERLKGVDSTLKIQPAELGDSAVYLCASSRPTGGYEKLFFGSGTQLSVL.

The J gene is TRBJ2-7, the V gene TRBV28; D perhaps matches TRBD2 (5 bases). Trimming left V 0 bases short and J 2 bases short, with 11 bases between. This CDR3 comprises 15 residues. Looked up from germline, CDR1 is MDHEN and CDR2 is SYDVKM. DNA for the CDR3: TGTGCCAGCAGTTTATGGGCGGACTTGACCTACGAGCAGTACTTC. This encodes CASSLWADLTYEQYF.